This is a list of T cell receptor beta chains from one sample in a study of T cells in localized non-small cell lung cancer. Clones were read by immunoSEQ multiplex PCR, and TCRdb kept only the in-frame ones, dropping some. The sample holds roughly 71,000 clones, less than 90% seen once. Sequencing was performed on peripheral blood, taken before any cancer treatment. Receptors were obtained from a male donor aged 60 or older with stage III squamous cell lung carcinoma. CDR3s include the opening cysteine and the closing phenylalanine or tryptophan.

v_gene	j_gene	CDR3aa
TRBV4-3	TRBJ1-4	CASSLEGRPNEKLFF
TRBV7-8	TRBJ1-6	CASSSPGGRDNSPLHF
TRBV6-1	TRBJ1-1	CASSAEGQVGTEAFF
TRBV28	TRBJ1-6	CASSSVTATNSPLHF
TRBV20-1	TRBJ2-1	CSAFRVGEQFF
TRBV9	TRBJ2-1	CASSVEVGSSYNEQFF
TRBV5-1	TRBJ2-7	CASSSPGQSYEQYF
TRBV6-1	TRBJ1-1	CASSEAAGRNTEAFF
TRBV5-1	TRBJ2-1	CASRVSRDRGRDEQFF
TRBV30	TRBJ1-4	CAWSPGSYNEKLFF
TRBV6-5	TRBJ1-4	CASNGNEKLFF
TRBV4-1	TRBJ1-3	CASSQDTPGAIGNTIYF
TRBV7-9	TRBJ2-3	CASSLWLAGGDTQYF
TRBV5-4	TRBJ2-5	CASSLRHGGETQYF
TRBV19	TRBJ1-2	CASSIGQSNYGYTF
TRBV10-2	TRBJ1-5	CASSKSAGINQPQHF
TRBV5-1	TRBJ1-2	CASSLMGHREDGGYTF
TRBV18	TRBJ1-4	CASSPTGLGEKLFF
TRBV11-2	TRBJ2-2	CASSLLADTGELFF
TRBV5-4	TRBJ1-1	CASSARRGRGDTEAFF
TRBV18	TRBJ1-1	CASSPTGGDLNTEAFF
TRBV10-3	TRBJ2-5	CAISESRGIQETQYF
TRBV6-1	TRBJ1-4	CASSWGPNEKLFF
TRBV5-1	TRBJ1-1	CASSYRTTQNTEAFF
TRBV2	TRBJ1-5	CASSENTPHTGTWKPQHF
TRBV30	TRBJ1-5	CAWSEGIGNQPQHF
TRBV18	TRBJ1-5	CASSPRQVNQPQHF
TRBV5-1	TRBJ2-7	CASNRGGGYEQYF
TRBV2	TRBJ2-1	CASSENDRVYNEQFF